This paragraph covers one T cell receptor beta chain sequence. Its antigen is unknown. Per-base qualities were not stored, and no clone one base away is much larger. This specimen belongs to a study of T cells in Graves' hyperthyroidism and ophthalmopathy (dated 2019 in TCRdb). About the investigation overall: Peripheral blood was collected at initial diagnosis, before any treatment. To identify distinguishing TCR V-J signatures, a discovery cohort of roughly 100 patients was used, comprising 40 to 45 with Graves' ophthalmopathy and some 60 with stable Graves' hyperthyroidism. Whether ophthalmopathy could be predicted prospectively was tested in an independent validation cohort made up of roughly 19 hyperthyroidism patients plus 17 patients who later progressed to ophthalmopathy. For training and testing, the 100 or so patients in the discovery cohort were randomly divided in a 7:3 ratio. In addition, the study compared T-cell repertoires in thyroid tissue and in blood from roughly 6 Graves' hyperthyroidism patients. Following sampling, methimazole starting at 30 mg daily was given to hyperthyroidism patients, and high-dose intravenous methylprednisolone was given to ophthalmopathy patients. The paper describes TCR Vbeta CDR3 sequencing of about 140 peripheral blood samples, made up of roughly 45 ophthalmopathy patients, around 78 hyperthyroidism patients and some 17 progressor patients. What the authors observed across the whole study: A 13 V-J signature model separated ophthalmopathy from stable hyperthyroidism, with around 90% sensitivity and roughly 81% specificity in cross-validation and 80%/75% in testing. No statistical method was used to set the sample size in advance, and investigators knew the group allocation. During validation, the model predicted progression to ophthalmopathy a median of about 6.3 months ahead of onset, with around 65% sensitivity and around 73% specificity. Most expanded thyroid clonotypes (frequency above 0.001) were also detected in blood, a finding suggesting that blood repertoires may reflect thyroid immune responses.

Moderately to severely active disease, a Clinical Activity Score of at least 3, a NOSPECS grade of at least 4, and a duration under 3 months were present in ophthalmopathy patients. The study excluded patients with uncontrolled infections, other autoimmune diseases, pregnancy or lactation. Diagnoses were based on clinical symptoms, serum thyroxine and TRAb, thyroid ultrasound and orbital computed tomography. Ficoll-Paque density gradient centrifugation was used to isolate PBMCs from approximately 10 ml of fresh peripheral blood. Total RNA was extracted with Trizol reagent, and quality was checked on an Agilent 2100 Bioanalyzer. Counted from cysteine to phenylalanine, this CDR3 has 15 amino acids. Only the CDR3 portion is preserved as DNA: 45 bases, with reading frame beginning at the first base. V loses 6 bases at its end and J loses 8 bases; junction bases beyond the gene matches: 8. Via the germline V gene, CDR1 is MNHNS and CDR2 SASEGT.

TCR beta CDR3 regions were amplified from RNA transcripts. The first round of RT-PCR for the TCR CDR3 was performed with the HTBI primer set and the Qiagen OneStep RT-PCR kit. The libraries were constructed in a second round of multiplex PCR and then size-selected and purified. The libraries were sequenced on an Illumina HiSeq2000 using paired-end 100 bp reads. The paper's processing steps were these. SOAPnuke was used to process the raw data, removing reads that contained adapters or uncalled bases, had a mean Phred below 15, or lacked an exact match to the constant primer or identifier. High-quality paired reads were merged using COPE v1.2.5, and each unique nucleotide sequence was defined as a clonotype. MiTCR v1.1 was used to align clonotypes to the IMGT TRBV, TRBD and TRBJ reference segments. The analysis included only V-J combinations with a frequency above 0.0001, which together covered 99.2% of the repertoires. The TCS score was defined as F50 (clonal expansion) divided by E x V (chaos), with BLOSUM62-based TCRdist calculated between CDR3 peptides within each V-J. Welch's t-statistics and random forest reduced roughly 530 V-J features to some 14, which were used in a naive Bayes classifier (R e1071). The public reads were run again by TCRdb, first through fastp at Q25 and then through MiXCR, and only productive beta chains were kept. Rows are unified per CDR3 protein, each entry keeping the most common DNA and genes. TCRdb assigned the V and J calls; the authors' analysis was not used. The sample yields about 270,000 distinct CDR3 sequences; approximately 21% were counted once. Of the sample, roughly 60% is held by the ten largest clones.

The sequence is built from TRBV6-1 and TRBJ2-1; 12 bases in between match TRBD2. Sample: blood. This sequence was found in a man under 40 with Graves' ophthalmopathy. The nucleotide sequence reads as follows: TGTGCCAGCAGACTCCTAGCGGGAGGGTTGGATGAGCAGTTCTTC. Translated, this is CASRLLAGGLDEQFF.